The 9 T cell receptor beta chains presented below share a single source sample, sequenced in a study of tumor and adjacent non-tumor tissue in lung cancer. The library came from three nested PCR rounds adapted from ARM-PCR protocols. A single record per CDR3 protein comes from TCRdb applying MiXCR to the multiplex PCR reads. Of approximately 90,000 distinct CDR3 sequences listed, 65% to 80% are singletons. No cell sorting was done before RNA was extracted from the tissue. The normal lung tissue was taken more than 3 cm from the tumor edge. Material: distant non-tumor lung tissue. The receptors stem from a woman aged 45-59 years with non-small cell lung cancer.

With regard to this clonotype: Mismatch with germline at one junction end may stem from a read error. V gene TRBV6-1 combines with J gene TRBJ1-6; unclear D gene. The germline V gene has CDR1 MNHNS and CDR2 SASEGT. The CDR3 is 13 residues long. As DNA, the CDR3 is TGTGCTAGCACTCTGACCGAGAGTTCACCCCTCCACTTT. It yields the protein CASTLTESSPLHF.

Concerning this clonotype itself: One end of the junction is discordant with germline, which a read error may explain. V usage is TRBV5-4 and J usage is TRBJ2-3; D not resolved. The CDR3 loop spans 16 amino acids. Germline V lookup: CDR1 SGHNT, CDR2 YYREEE (reference sequence). The CDR3 region is CDSSSVSVYVTDTQYF. CDR3 DNA: TGTGACAGCAGCTCGGTTAGTGTCTACGTGACAGATACGCAGTATTTT.

At least ten counts were recorded for this clonotype. The rearrangement uses TRBV12-3 or TRBV12-4 and TRBJ1-3, with TRBD1 matching 9 bases. Trimming removed 6 bases from V and 2 bases from J; junction bases left unmatched: 5. The CDR3 loop spans 15 amino acids. The CDR3 nucleotides read TGTGCCAGCAGAACAGGGGGCGCCCCTGGAAACACCATATATTTT. This sequence encodes CASRTGGAPGNTIYF.

About this clonotype itself: At one of its ends the junction is not consistent with the germline gene, which may arise from a read error. The V call is TRBV5-4, the J call TRBJ2-1; unclear D gene. Germline assignment: CDR1 SGHNT and CDR2 YYREEE (reference sequence). The CDR3 consists of 15 residues. CDR3 sequence (DNA): TGTGCCAACAGCTTAGCCGGAGCATCCTACAATGAGCAGTTCTTC. The encoded protein is CANSLAGASYNEQFF. Complete variable domain (other parts from reference TRBV5-4 and TRBJ2-1): ETGVTQSPTHLIKTRGQQVTLRCSSQSGHNTVSWYQQALGQGPQFIFQYYREEENGRGNFPPRFSGLQFPNYSSELNVNALELDDSALYLCANSLAGASYNEQFFGPGTRLTVL.

This clonotype was recorded a few times. One end of the junction is discordant with germline, which a read error may explain. The genes are TRBV29-1 and TRBJ2-1; 8 nucleotides line up with TRBD2. The germline V gene has CDR1 SQVTM and CDR2 ANQGSEA. The CDR3 is made up of 15 amino acids. The CDR3 region is CTVELSGSSYNEQFF. CDR3 bases: TGTACCGTTGAATTAAGCGGGAGCTCATACAATGAGCAGTTCTTC.

Regarding this clonotype: This may arise from a read error, as a much more abundant clone is one base away. V usage is TRBV6-2 or TRBV6-3 and J usage is TRBJ1-3; D ambiguous. CDR3 length equals 13 residues. V was trimmed by 10 bases and J by 0 bases, leaving 10 bases between them. CDR1 is MNHEY and CDR2 is SVGEGT in the germline V gene. The CDR3 spells CAISDDSGNTIYF. The CDR3 DNA sequence: TGTGCCATATCGGACGACTCTGGAAACACCATATATTTT.

In regard to this clonotype: The junction shows a germline mismatch at one end, possibly a read error. The chain is built from TRBV12-3 or TRBV12-4 and TRBJ2-2; D is perhaps TRBD2 (5 bases). The CDR3 is 12 amino acids. The CDR3 nucleotides read TGTTCCAGCAGCCTCAACACCGGGGAACTGTTTTTT. Amino acids: CSSSLNTGELFF.

Comment on this clonotype: A much larger clonotype is one base distant, so this may be a read error. The CDR3 loop reads CASSPMGGMVGELFF. CDR3 nucleotide sequence: TGTGCCAGCAGTCCCATGGGGGGGATGGTCGGGGAGCTGTTTTTT. V gene TRBV6-4 combines with J gene TRBJ2-2; 7 bases are a match to TRBD2. Trimming cost V 5 bases and J 7 bases; bases outside gene matches: 10. CDR1 and CDR2 from the germline V gene are MRHNA and SNTAGT. The CDR3 runs 15 residues.

At least ten counts were recorded for this clonotype. The gene calls are TRBV19 and TRBJ2-1; possible D gene TRBD2, 5 bases. This CDR3 contains 12 residues. The V and J ends lost 8 bases and 6 bases respectively, with 11 bases between them. Germline V lookup: CDR1 LNHDA, CDR2 SQIVND (reference sequence). The chain's CDR3 is CASAGAVNEQFF. CDR3 nucleotide sequence: TGTGCCAGTGCGGGCGCGGTCAATGAGCAGTTCTTC. Full variable domain (remainder filled in from reference TRBV19 and TRBJ2-1): DGGITQSPKYLFRKEGQNVTLSCEQNLNHDAMYWYRQDPGQGLRLIYYSQIVNDFQKGDIAEGYSVSREKKESFPLTVTSAQKNPTAFYLCASAGAVNEQFFGPGTRLTVL.